This T cell receptor beta chain was found in a study of blood T cell repertoires in COVID-19. For the study at large: Acute-phase and convalescent COVID-19 samples originated in the United States, Italy and Spain.

V was shortened by 2 bases and J by 4 bases, with 16 bases between the two germline ends. The germline CDR1 and CDR2 sequences are MNHEY and SVGAGI. The CDR3 consists of 16 residues. In the original processing: Amplification of reference gene primers was used by the study to estimate nucleated cell counts. The method was immunoSEQ multiplex PCR; TCRdb's version includes in-frame clones alone and lacks a portion of them. The DNA gave D and trimming, while V, J and clone size come from that table. The data show some 300,000 clones, with roughly 88% seen just once and approximately 1% held by the top ten.

The sequenced material came from PBMCs or T cells enriched from blood (not recorded which). This TCR was recovered from a woman in her twenties or thirties who had recovered from COVID-19. The rearrangement joins TRBV6-5 to TRBJ2-3; possible D gene TRBD2, 5 bases. Here the CDR3 reads CASSYLMTGIPDTQYF. CDR3 nucleotide sequence: TGTGCCAGCAGTTACCTGATGACCGGGATCCCAGATACGCAGTATTTT.